A selection of T cell receptor beta chains follows, all from one sample in a study of blood T cell repertoires in COVID-19. The method was immunoSEQ multiplex PCR; TCRdb's version includes in-frame clones alone and lacks a portion of them. The sample contains under 500,000 clones, about 89% of which appear only once. Sequenced: peripheral blood. The receptors here all came from a woman in her thirties with acute or convalescent COVID-19. Both conserved end residues are part of each CDR3. The order of the fields is V gene, J gene, clone size, D gene, CDR3 protein, CDR3 DNA. A D gene is named only where the DNA matches it firmly. The listing skips clone size in some rows; elsewhere it reads once, few, many or a size class.

v_call: TRBV7-9
j_call: TRBJ2-7
clone_size: .
d_call: .
cdr3_aa: CASSLNTYEQYF
cdr3_nt: TGTGCCAGCAGCTTAAATACCTACGAGCAGTACTTC

v_call: TRBV9
j_call: TRBJ2-7
clone_size: .
d_call: .
cdr3_aa: CASSPQTVPYEQYF
cdr3_nt: TGTGCCAGCAGCCCTCAGACTGTCCCCTACGAGCAGTACTTC

v_call: TRBV7-3
j_call: TRBJ2-3
clone_size: .
d_call: .
cdr3_aa: CASSRGGGTDTQYF
cdr3_nt: TGTGCCAGCAGTAGAGGAGGGGGCACAGATACGCAGTATTTT

v_call: TRBV5-4
j_call: TRBJ2-7
clone_size: .
d_call: .
cdr3_aa: CASSSPESYEQYF
cdr3_nt: TGTGCCAGCAGCTCCCCAGAATCCTACGAGCAGTACTTC

v_call: TRBV27
j_call: TRBJ1-2
clone_size: .
d_call: TRBD1
cdr3_aa: CASRPGGAGYGYTF
cdr3_nt: TGTGCCAGCAGGCCAGGGGGAGCCGGCTATGGCTACACCTTC

v_call: TRBV5-6
j_call: TRBJ1-2
clone_size: .
d_call: TRBD1
cdr3_aa: CASGHLRTGSYGYTF
cdr3_nt: TGTGCCAGCGGCCACTTGAGGACAGGGAGCTATGGCTACACCTTC

v_call: TRBV12-5
j_call: TRBJ1-3
clone_size: once
d_call: .
cdr3_aa: CASGSPQGHRNTIYF
cdr3_nt: TGTGCTAGTGGTTCCCCTCAGGGTCATAGAAACACCATATATTTT

v_call: TRBV5-1
j_call: TRBJ2-7
clone_size: .
d_call: TRBD1
cdr3_aa: CASSLGGTGAYEQYF
cdr3_nt: TGCGCCAGCAGTCTAGGGGGGACAGGGGCCTACGAGCAGTACTTC

v_call: TRBV28
j_call: TRBJ1-5
clone_size: .
d_call: .
cdr3_aa: CASRLGGRDQPQHF
cdr3_nt: TGTGCCAGCAGGCTGGGGGGTCGTGATCAGCCCCAGCATTTT

v_call: TRBV24-1
j_call: TRBJ2-7
clone_size: .
d_call: .
cdr3_aa: CATATDYEQYF
cdr3_nt: TGTGCCACCGCTACAGACTACGAGCAGTACTTC

v_call: TRBV19
j_call: TRBJ1-5
clone_size: .
d_call: TRBD1
cdr3_aa: CASNTGVEQPQHF
cdr3_nt: TGTGCCAGTAATACAGGGGTTGAACAGCCCCAGCATTTT

v_call: TRBV9
j_call: TRBJ1-5
clone_size: .
d_call: .
cdr3_aa: CASSVEGGPSNQPQHF
cdr3_nt: TGTGCCAGCAGCGTAGAGGGGGGGCCGAGCAATCAGCCCCAGCATTTT

v_call: TRBV29-1
j_call: TRBJ2-7
clone_size: .
d_call: .
cdr3_aa: CSVETGSSYEQYF
cdr3_nt: TGCAGCGTTGAAACAGGGAGCTCCTACGAGCAGTACTTC

v_call: TRBV4-1
j_call: TRBJ1-3
clone_size: .
d_call: TRBD1
cdr3_aa: CASSQTQGAGNTIYF
cdr3_nt: TGCGCCAGCAGCCAAACCCAGGGGGCAGGAAACACCATATATTTT